This T cell receptor (beta chain) derives from a study of PD-L1 blockade in urothelial cancer. Study-wide context: It was at 3 weeks (second dose) and 6 weeks after treatment start that blood was analyzed.

Sequencing was performed with immunoSEQ multiplex PCR; in TCRdb, only in-frame clones are kept and a portion is missing. The sample comprises 60,000 or so clones, roughly 79% of which are singletons, and 3.2% rests with the top ten. For this clone: Its antigen is still unknown. Mismatch with germline at one junction end may stem from a read error.

CDR1 SGHKS and CDR2 YYEKEE come from the germline V gene (reference sequence). The CDR3 runs to 13 residues. Time point reported: pretreatment peripheral blood. Study conclusions and caveats: Clones that were tumor-associated expanded more in the blood of durable-benefit patients at 3 weeks.

This rearrangement joins TRBV5-5 to TRBJ2-7; a possible D gene is TRBD2 (6 bases). The sequences come from PBMCs, collected around atezolizumab (anti-PD-L1) treatment. The sequence was obtained from a man aged 65-85 years with urothelial cancer. The CDR3: CASRLGLTYEQYF. The CDR3 nucleotides read TGTGCCAGCAGATTGGGACTGACCTACGAGCAGTACTTC.